The 24 T cell receptor beta chains in this list originate from one sample, sequenced in a study of T cell responses to AZD1222 COVID-19 vaccine (dated by TCRdb to the early 2020s). The time point label here, explained by the study, means: about 28 days (+/-7) after the second vaccine dose. Library preparation used the immunoSEQ multiplex PCR assay. TCRdb holds this immuneACCESS table with in-frame rearrangements only. Some clones are missing; in checked studies, unresolved V genes explain under half, and the rest has no known cause. The table for this sample lists approximately 100,000 clones; approximately 90% of them were counted only once. In total, the top ten clones hold 2% to 2.5% of the sample. The source was peripheral blood, collected 28 days after the second AZD1222 dose. The origin of the receptors is an adult who received the AZD1222 COVID-19 vaccine.

The chain carries TRBV7-2 and TRBJ1-5; D not resolved. CDR1 SGHTA and CDR2 FQGNSA come from the germline V gene. The V end was cut by 1 base, the J end by 7 bases, with 8 bases between. The CDR3 length is 13 residues. The CDR3 region has the DNA TGTGCCAGCAGCTTAGGGGGTTGGCAGCCCCAGCATTTT. Translating it yields CASSLGGWQPQHF.

This clone was recorded once. The chain carries TRBV20-1 and TRBJ1-2; D may be TRBD1 (5 bases). V lost 3 bases, J lost 8 bases, and 19 bases lay in between. Germline CDR1 is DFQATT and CDR2 is SNEGSKA (reference sequence). CDR3 size: 14 residues. CDR3 sequence: CSASAVVGGRGYTF. In DNA form, the CDR3 reads TGCAGTGCTAGTGCCGTCGTTGGGGGGAGAGGCTACACCTTC.

This chain connects TRBV28 to TRBJ2-4; 10 bases agree with TRBD2. The CDR3 covers 16 residues. Trimming at V came to 6 bases and at J to 1 base, leaving 6 bases not matched to a gene. Germline CDR1 and CDR2: MDHEN and SYDVKM. CDR3 sequence (DNA): TGTGCCAGCAGCTATTTAGCGGGAGGTGCCAAAAACATTCAGTACTTC. Its protein product is CASSYLAGGAKNIQYF.

V gene TRBV3-1 (or the pseudogene TRBV3-2) combines with J gene TRBJ1-1; weak D call: TRBD1 (5 bases). Between the trimmed V and J ends, which lost 2 bases and 1 base, there was a span of 8 bases. Germline V lookup: CDR1 LGHDT, CDR2 YNNKEL (reference sequence). This CDR3 is 14 amino acids long. The CDR3 DNA sequence: TGTGCCAGCAGCCAACAGGGTTGGAACACTGAAGCTTTCTTT. Translating it yields CASSQQGWNTEAFF.

This clone came up once. This chain connects TRBV5-1 to TRBJ2-6, with a tentative D call TRBD1 (6 bases). The germline gives CDR1 SGHRS, CDR2 YFSETQ. Trimming shortened V by 0 bases and J by 0 bases, and 16 bases separated the two germline ends. This CDR3 is built from 19 residues. CDR3 protein: CASSLARTAKLSGANVLTF. CDR3 sequence (DNA): TGCGCCAGCAGCTTGGCGAGGACAGCGAAACTCTCTGGGGCCAACGTCCTGACTTTC.

This clone was seen many times. The CDR3 spells CASSSTRGAENTGELFF. The CDR3 coding sequence is TGTGCCAGCAGCTCCACCCGTGGGGCCGAGAACACCGGGGAGCTGTTTTTT. The gene calls are TRBV28 and TRBJ2-2, with D possibly matching TRBD1 (5 bases). CDR1 MDHEN and CDR2 SYDVKM come from the germline V gene. V dropped 6 bases and J dropped 1 base, with 18 bases sitting between them. The CDR3 has 17 amino acids.

The rearrangement uses TRBV15 and TRBJ1-5; no clear D. The CDR3 covers 14 residues. Trimming took off 9 bases at V and 2 bases at J, with 14 bases between the two ends. Germline CDR1 reads LNHNV; CDR2 reads YYDKDF (reference sequence). Here the CDR3 DNA reads TGTGCCACGCAAGAGGGATACGGCAATCAGCCCCAGCATTTT. It yields the protein CATQEGYGNQPQHF.

CDR3 residues: CASSAGTGKETQYF. DNA of the CDR3: TGTGCCAGCAGCGCCGGGACTGGGAAAGAGACCCAGTACTTC. The genes are TRBV11-3 and TRBJ2-5, with D maybe TRBD2 (6 bases). V lost 5 bases to trimming and J lost 3 bases, with 13 bases between them. Per the germline V gene, CDR1 is SGHNT and CDR2 is YENEEA. This CDR3 contains 14 residues.

The V gene is TRBV5-4, the J gene TRBJ1-5; 8 nucleotides match TRBD1. This CDR3 spans 14 amino acids. The V gene end was trimmed by 0 bases and the J gene end by 4 bases; junction bases not matched to a gene: 0. The V gene's germline CDR1 is SGHNT and CDR2 YYREEE (reference sequence). This chain's CDR3 is CASSLGTGNQPQHF. The DNA for the CDR3 is TGTGCCAGCAGCTTGGGGACAGGGAATCAGCCCCAGCATTTT.

The V call is TRBV11-2, the J call TRBJ2-2; the D is unclear. The CDR3 is made up of 14 amino acids. CDR1 and CDR2 (germline): SGHAT, FQNNGV. Trimming removed 5 bases from V and 1 base from J, with 8 bases in between. The CDR3 spells CASSPRRNTGELFF. The DNA for the CDR3 is TGTGCCAGCAGCCCGCGGCGGAACACCGGGGAGCTGTTTTTT.

The chain is built from TRBV19 and TRBJ1-2; no reliable D call. The germline gives CDR1 LNHDA, CDR2 SQIVND (reference sequence). V was cut by 1 base and J by 4 bases, with 13 bases left in between. The CDR3 has 15 residues. In DNA form, the CDR3 reads TGTGCCAGTAGTATAGGAAGGGAAGGTATCTATGGCTACACCTTC. It translates to CASSIGREGIYGYTF. Full variable domain (rest looked up from reference TRBV19 and TRBJ1-2): DGGITQSPKYLFRKEGQNVTLSCEQNLNHDAMYWYRQDPGQGLRLIYYSQIVNDFQKGDIAEGYSVSREKKESFPLTVTSAQKNPTAFYLCASSIGREGIYGYTFGSGTRLTVV.

This clone was counted only a few times. The genes are TRBV4-2 and TRBJ1-4; D unresolved. Trimming pared 4 bases from V and 10 bases from J, leaving 7 bases between. The CDR3 is 11 amino acids. CDR1 and CDR2 (germline): LGHNA, YNFKEQ. The CDR3 protein is CASSREVKLFF. In DNA, the CDR3 is TGTGCCAGCAGCCGCGAAGTAAAACTGTTTTTT.

This clone was seen just once. The rearrangement joins TRBV28 to TRBJ1-1; TRBD1 might be the D (5 bases). From germline, CDR1 is MDHEN and CDR2 SYDVKM. This CDR3 is built from 15 residues. V dropped 2 bases and J dropped 5 bases, with 15 bases sitting between them. The CDR3 DNA sequence: TGTGCCAGCAGTTTAGGGAGGGGACGAAAGACTGAAGCTTTCTTT. The encoded protein is CASSLGRGRKTEAFF.

The chain is built from TRBV6-5 and TRBJ2-3; D ambiguous. This CDR3 is 15 amino acids long. The V gene's germline CDR1 is MNHEY and CDR2 SVGAGI. The ends were cut back, 6 bases at V and 2 bases at J, with 15 bases in the middle. The CDR3 sequence: CASSGGPEFTDTQYF. In DNA, the CDR3 is TGTGCCAGCAGCGGTGGTCCGGAATTCACAGATACGCAGTATTTT.

This clone appeared a few times. This rearrangement joins TRBV10-3 to TRBJ1-2; perhaps TRBD1 as D (5 bases). Germline V gene data show CDR1 as ENHRY and CDR2 as SYGVKD. The ends were cut back, 7 bases at V and 8 bases at J, with 20 bases in the middle. This CDR3 is 14 amino acids long. The CDR3 sequence is CAIMGSRGDGGYTF. Written as DNA, the CDR3 is TGTGCCATCATGGGATCTAGGGGTGACGGAGGCTACACCTTC.

The chain carries TRBV18 and TRBJ2-1; 8 bases align to TRBD2. The CDR3 contains 17 residues. The V gene's germline CDR1 is KGHSH and CDR2 LQKENI. V was clipped by 4 bases and J by 1 base; unmatched bases: 9. DNA for the CDR3: TGTGCCAGCTCACGCCCTCGACTAGCGCTGTCCTACAATGAGCAGTTCTTC. Amino acid sequence: CASSRPRLALSYNEQFF.

CDR3 amino acids: CSLGSSTDTQYF. Here the CDR3 DNA reads TGCAGCCTCGGATCTAGCACAGATACGCAGTATTTT. The rearrangement uses TRBV29-1 and TRBJ2-3; D remains unclear. CDR1 is SQVTM, CDR2 ANQGSEA, per germline. Trimming took 8 bases from V and 0 from J, leaving 9 bases between them. CDR3 length equals 12 residues.

The gene calls are TRBV23-1 and TRBJ1-2, with TRBD1 as a possible D gene (6 bases). TRBV23-1 is placed among ORFs of uncertain function. Trimming took 11 bases from V and 3 from J, leaving 19 bases between them. The CDR3 spans 14 residues. For the CDR3, the DNA is TGCGCCTCACCCCTGGGACATCCGGACTATGGCTACACCTTC. It specifies CASPLGHPDYGYTF.

DNA of the CDR3: TGTGCCAGCGGCATAGCGGGAGGGATCGACGAGCAGTACTTC. Amino acids: CASGIAGGIDEQYF. This sequence joins TRBV5-4 and TRBJ2-7, with TRBD2 identical over 11 bases. The germline V gene encodes CDR1 SGHNT and CDR2 YYREEE (reference sequence). The V segment lost 7 bases and the J segment 5 bases; nucleotides outside the gene matches: 8. The CDR3 extends over 14 amino acids.

The chain recombines TRBV2 with TRBJ2-7; 9 bases match TRBD2. J lost 4 bases, V lost 4 bases, and 5 bases had no gene match. Germline CDR1 SNHLY, CDR2 FYNNEI. CDR3 size: 14 residues. Here the CDR3 reads CASSGTSASYEQYF. CDR3 nucleotides: TGTGCCAGCAGTGGGACTAGCGCAAGTTACGAGCAGTACTTC.

This clone turned up a few times. This chain joins TRBV9 and TRBJ1-3; 10 nucleotides line up with TRBD1. This CDR3 is 15 amino acids long. Germline V CDR1 and CDR2: SGDLS, YYNGEE. V was pared by 4 bases and J by 2 bases, with 3 bases of the junction left unmatched. CDR3 loop: CASSTDRGPGNTIYF. The CDR3 nucleotides read TGTGCCAGCAGCACCGACAGGGGGCCTGGAAACACCATATATTTT.

J is TRBJ2-7 and V is TRBV5-4; unclear D gene. Germline CDR1 and CDR2: SGHNT and YYREEE (reference sequence). With 4 bases removed from V and 2 bases from J, the gap between germline ends came to 10 bases. The CDR3 extends over 13 amino acids. The DNA for the CDR3 is TGTGCCAGCAGCCTCGGACGGCCCTACGAGCAGTACTTC. Encoded protein: CASSLGRPYEQYF.

As concerns this clone: The sample holds other DNA sequences that translate to the same CDR3. V gene TRBV11-3 combines with J gene TRBJ2-5; D is undetermined. The ends were cut back, 1 base at V and 1 base at J, with 4 bases in the middle. The CDR3 runs to 13 residues. The germline V gene encodes CDR1 SGHNT and CDR2 YENEEA. CDR3 in amino acids: CASSLGLQETQYF. The CDR3 bases are TGTGCCAGCAGCTTAGGACTCCAAGAGACCCAGTACTTC.

The gene calls are TRBV2 and TRBJ2-3; no clear D gene. CDR3 length: 17 residues. V lost 5 bases and J 2 bases, leaving 20 bases between the germline ends. Germline CDR1 is SNHLY and CDR2 is FYNNEI. The CDR3 DNA follows: TGTGCCAGCAGTCCATTTGATATGGGATCCCTCACAGATACGCAGTATTTT. Its translation is CASSPFDMGSLTDTQYF.